These T cell receptor beta chains were read from a single sample in a study of blood T cell repertoires in COVID-19. TCRdb keeps only in-frame clones here, not all; method: immunoSEQ multiplex PCR. The table lists 50,000 to 60,000 clones, 87% of them singletons, with roughly 3.6% in the top ten. Material for sequencing was peripheral blood. The receptors here all came from a man aged 35-49 years with COVID-19, enrolled during active disease. Both conserved end residues are part of each CDR3. D genes are given only for firm matches. Size is omitted from some rows. Given values are once, few, many or a class for expanded clones.

clone_size,d_call,v_call,j_call,cdr3_aa,cdr3_nt
few,NA,TRBV6-2/TRBV6-3,TRBJ1-1,CASSYRQALVAAEAFF,TGTGCCAGCAGTTACCGACAGGCCCTGGTTGCCGCTGAAGCTTTCTTT
NA,NA,TRBV11-2,TRBJ1-1,CASSFRINTEAFF,TGTGCCAGCAGCTTTAGAATTAACACTGAAGCTTTCTTT
NA,NA,TRBV2,TRBJ2-5,CASKSDQETQYF,TGTGCCAGCAAATCAGACCAAGAGACCCAGTACTTC
NA,TRBD2,TRBV5-1,TRBJ2-7,CASSLTGGSSYEQYF,TGCGCCAGCAGCTTGACTGGCGGGAGCTCCTACGAGCAGTACTTC
NA,TRBD1,TRBV6-5,TRBJ1-1,CASRIRGRPEAFF,TGTGCCAGCAGGATCAGGGGGAGGCCTGAAGCTTTCTTT
NA,NA,TRBV19,TRBJ1-6,CASSITGGSPLHF,TGTGCCAGTAGTATCACCGGCGGGTCACCCCTCCACTTT
NA,NA,TRBV28,TRBJ1-4,CASSLTGINEKLFF,TGTGCCAGCAGCTTAACAGGGATCAATGAAAAACTGTTTTTT
NA,NA,TRBV3-1/TRBV3-2,TRBJ2-7,CASSQAAPGREQYF,TGTGCCAGCAGCCAAGCGGCTCCGGGGAGGGAGCAGTACTTC
NA,NA,TRBV5-6,TRBJ1-1,CASSLARGEAFF,TGTGCCAGCAGCTTGGCCCGGGGTGAAGCTTTCTTT
few,NA,TRBV5-1,TRBJ1-5,CASSFSQDSSNQPQHF,TGCGCCAGCAGCTTTTCCCAGGACAGCAGCAATCAGCCCCAGCATTTT
NA,NA,TRBV7-9,TRBJ1-1,CASSLEGRGHTEAFF,TGTGCCAGCAGCTTAGAGGGCAGGGGACACACTGAAGCTTTCTTT
few,NA,TRBV18,TRBJ2-7,CASSPPGGEPGSGEQYF,TGTGCCAGCTCACCACCGGGCGGAGAGCCGGGATCGGGCGAGCAGTACTTC
NA,TRBD1,TRBV10-2,TRBJ1-5,CASSGTGDSNQPQHF,TGCGCCAGCAGTGGGACAGGGGATAGCAATCAGCCCCAGCATTTT
few,TRBD1,TRBV25-1,TRBJ2-2,CASRAGTANTGELFF,TGTGCCAGCAGAGCCGGGACAGCGAACACCGGGGAGCTGTTTTTT